What follows describes a single T cell receptor (beta chain). Its antigen is as yet unknown. The germline V gene encodes CDR1 GTSNPN and CDR2 SVGIG (reference sequence). The CDR3 extends over 16 amino acids. V was pared by 1 base and J by 6 bases, with 19 bases between. This entry belongs to a study of T cell responses to AZD1222 COVID-19 vaccine. The protocol was immunoSEQ multiplex PCR, while the TCRdb copy is restricted to in-frame clones and leaves out a portion. The sample has 190,000 or so clones; about nine tenths are singletons. Study-wide points: Unmutated variant regions reportedly attract nearly half of all spike-specific TCRs. Without day 14 samples, only post-peak T cell repertoires were studied. In a largely white British group with more females than males, clonal diversity was possibly underestimated.

The TCR originated in an adult who received the AZD1222 COVID-19 vaccine. The specimen was peripheral blood, collected 28 days after the second AZD1222 dose. The chain is built from TRBV30 and TRBJ2-1; D remains unclear. The CDR3 nucleotides read TGTGCCTGGAGTGCCTTCGGTCGGCTGCTGCCCAATGAGCAGTTCTTC. The encoded protein is CAWSAFGRLLPNEQFF.